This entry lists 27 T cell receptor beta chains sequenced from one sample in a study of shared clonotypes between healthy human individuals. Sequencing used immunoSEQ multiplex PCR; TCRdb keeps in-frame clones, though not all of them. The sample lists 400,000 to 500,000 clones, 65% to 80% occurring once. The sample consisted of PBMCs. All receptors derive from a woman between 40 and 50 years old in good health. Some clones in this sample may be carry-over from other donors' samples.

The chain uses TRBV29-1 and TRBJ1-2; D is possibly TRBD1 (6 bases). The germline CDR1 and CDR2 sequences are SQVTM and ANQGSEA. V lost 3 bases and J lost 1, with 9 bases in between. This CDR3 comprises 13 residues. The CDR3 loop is CSVEKDSNYGYTF. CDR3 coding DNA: TGCAGCGTTGAGAAGGACAGTAACTATGGCTACACCTTC.

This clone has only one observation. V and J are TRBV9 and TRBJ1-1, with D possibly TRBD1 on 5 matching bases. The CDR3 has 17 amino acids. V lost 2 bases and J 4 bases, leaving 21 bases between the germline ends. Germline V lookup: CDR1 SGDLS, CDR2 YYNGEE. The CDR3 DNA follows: TGTGCCAGCAGCGTCACCGGGGCAGGATTGGTCGTCACTGAAGCTTTCTTT. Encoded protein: CASSVTGAGLVVTEAFF.

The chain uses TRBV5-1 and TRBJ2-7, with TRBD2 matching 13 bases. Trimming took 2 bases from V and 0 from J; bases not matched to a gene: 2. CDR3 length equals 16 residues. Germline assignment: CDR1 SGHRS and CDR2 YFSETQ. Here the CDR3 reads CASSFGTSGVSYEQYF. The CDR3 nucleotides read TGCGCCAGCAGCTTCGGGACTAGCGGGGTCTCCTACGAGCAGTACTTC.

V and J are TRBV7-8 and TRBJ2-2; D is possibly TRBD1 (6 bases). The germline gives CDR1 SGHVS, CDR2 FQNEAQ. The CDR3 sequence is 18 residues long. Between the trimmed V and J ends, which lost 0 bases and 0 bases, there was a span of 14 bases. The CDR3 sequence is CASSLAPAGTPNTGELFF. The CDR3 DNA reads TGTGCCAGCAGCTTAGCCCCAGCCGGGACACCGAACACCGGGGAGCTGTTTTTT.

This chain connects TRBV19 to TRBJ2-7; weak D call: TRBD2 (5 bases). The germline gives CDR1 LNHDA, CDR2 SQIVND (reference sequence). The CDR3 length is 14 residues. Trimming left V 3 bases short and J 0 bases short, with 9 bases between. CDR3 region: CASSIERSSYEQYF. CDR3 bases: TGTGCCAGTAGTATTGAGCGGAGCTCCTACGAGCAGTACTTC.

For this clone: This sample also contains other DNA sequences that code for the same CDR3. The CDR3, as DNA: TGTGCCTGGAGTGCCAGGGGCCAAGAGACCCAGTACTTC. Its protein product is CAWSARGQETQYF. V is TRBV30 and J is TRBJ2-5; TRBD1 is a possible D gene (6 bases). There are 13 residues in the CDR3. The V end lost 1 base, the J end lost 1 base, and 7 bases lay between the germline ends. Germline values: CDR1 GTSNPN, CDR2 SVGIG (reference sequence).

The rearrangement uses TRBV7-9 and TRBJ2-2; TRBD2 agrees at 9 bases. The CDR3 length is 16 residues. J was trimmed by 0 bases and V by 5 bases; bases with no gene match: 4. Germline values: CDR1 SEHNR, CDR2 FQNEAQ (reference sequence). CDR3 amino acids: CASSLPSGANTGELFF. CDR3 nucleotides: TGTGCCAGCAGCCTTCCTAGCGGGGCGAACACCGGGGAGCTGTTTTTT.

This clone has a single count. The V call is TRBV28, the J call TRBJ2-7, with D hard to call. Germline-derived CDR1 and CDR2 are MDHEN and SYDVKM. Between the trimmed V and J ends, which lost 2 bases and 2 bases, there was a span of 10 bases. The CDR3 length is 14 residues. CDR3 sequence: CASSLLGAAYEQYF. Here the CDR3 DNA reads TGTGCCAGCAGTTTACTGGGCGCCGCCTACGAGCAGTACTTC.

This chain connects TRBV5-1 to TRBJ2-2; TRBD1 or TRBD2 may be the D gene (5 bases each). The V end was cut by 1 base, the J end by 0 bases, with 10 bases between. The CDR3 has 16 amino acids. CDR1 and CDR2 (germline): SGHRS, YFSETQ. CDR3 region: CASSLTGLANTGELFF. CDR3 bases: TGCGCCAGCAGCTTGACAGGACTCGCGAACACCGGGGAGCTGTTTTTT.

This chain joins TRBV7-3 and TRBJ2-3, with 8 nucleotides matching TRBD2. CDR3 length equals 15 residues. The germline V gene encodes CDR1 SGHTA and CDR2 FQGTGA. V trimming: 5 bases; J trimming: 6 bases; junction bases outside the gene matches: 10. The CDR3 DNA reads TGTGCCAGCAGCCCGGTGGGCCTAGCGGGCGATACGCAGTATTTT. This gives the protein CASSPVGLAGDTQYF.

The CDR3 bases are TGTGCCATCAGCTGGAGCCCGTCCAGGGAGGCTTTCTTT. This sequence encodes CAISWSPSREAFF. The chain carries TRBV10-3 and TRBJ1-1; D might be TRBD1 (5 bases). Germline V gene lookup returns CDR1 ENHRY and CDR2 SYGVKD. This CDR3 region has 13 residues. The V end was cut by 6 bases, the J end by 11 bases, with 19 bases between.

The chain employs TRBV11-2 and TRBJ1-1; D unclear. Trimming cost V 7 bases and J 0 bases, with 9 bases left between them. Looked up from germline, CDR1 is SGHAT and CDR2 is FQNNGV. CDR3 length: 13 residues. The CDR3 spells CASTVTVNTEAFF. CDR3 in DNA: TGTGCCAGCACCGTAACAGTGAACACTGAAGCTTTCTTT.

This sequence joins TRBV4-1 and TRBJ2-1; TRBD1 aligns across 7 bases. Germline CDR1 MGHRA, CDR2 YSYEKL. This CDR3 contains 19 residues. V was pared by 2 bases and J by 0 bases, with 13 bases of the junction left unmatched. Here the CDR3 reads CASSQTHPPDRSSYNEQFF. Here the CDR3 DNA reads TGCGCCAGCAGCCAAACACACCCCCCGGACAGGAGCTCCTACAATGAGCAGTTCTTC.

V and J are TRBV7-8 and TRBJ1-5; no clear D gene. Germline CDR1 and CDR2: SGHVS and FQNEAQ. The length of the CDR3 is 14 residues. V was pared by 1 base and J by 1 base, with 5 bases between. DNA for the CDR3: TGTGCCAGCAGCTTAGACGGCAGCAATCAGCCCCAGCATTTT. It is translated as CASSLDGSNQPQHF.

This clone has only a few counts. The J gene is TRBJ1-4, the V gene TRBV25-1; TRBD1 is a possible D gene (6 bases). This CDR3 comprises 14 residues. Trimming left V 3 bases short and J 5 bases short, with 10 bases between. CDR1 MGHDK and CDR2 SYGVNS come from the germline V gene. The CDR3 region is CASSEDSRNEKLFF. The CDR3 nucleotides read TGTGCCAGCAGTGAGGACAGTAGGAATGAAAAACTGTTTTTT.

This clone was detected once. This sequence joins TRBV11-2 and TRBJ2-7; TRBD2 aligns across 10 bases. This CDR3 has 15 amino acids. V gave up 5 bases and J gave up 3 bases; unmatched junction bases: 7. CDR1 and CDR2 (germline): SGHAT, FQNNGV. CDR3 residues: CASSPLSGRFYEQYF. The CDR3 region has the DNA TGTGCCAGCAGCCCCCTTAGCGGGAGGTTCTACGAGCAGTACTTC.

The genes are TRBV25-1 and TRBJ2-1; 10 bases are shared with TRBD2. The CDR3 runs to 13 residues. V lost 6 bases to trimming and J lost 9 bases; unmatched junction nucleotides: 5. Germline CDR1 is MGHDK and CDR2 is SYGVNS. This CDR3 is CASRAGGLLEQFF. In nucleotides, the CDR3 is TGTGCCAGCAGAGCGGGAGGGCTTCTTGAGCAGTTCTTC.

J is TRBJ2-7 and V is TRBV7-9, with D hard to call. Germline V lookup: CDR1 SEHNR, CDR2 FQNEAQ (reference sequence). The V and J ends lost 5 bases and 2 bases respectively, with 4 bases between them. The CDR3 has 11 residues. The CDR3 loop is CASSMTYEQYF. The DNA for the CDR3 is TGTGCCAGCAGCATGACCTACGAGCAGTACTTC.

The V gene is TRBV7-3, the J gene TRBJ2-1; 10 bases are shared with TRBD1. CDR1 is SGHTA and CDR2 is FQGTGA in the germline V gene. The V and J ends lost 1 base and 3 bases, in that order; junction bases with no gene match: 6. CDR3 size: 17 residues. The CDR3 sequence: CASSLNGQGVSYNEQFF. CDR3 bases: TGTGCCAGCAGCTTAAACGGACAGGGGGTGAGCTACAATGAGCAGTTCTTC.

CDR3 nucleotides: TGCGCCAGCAGCTTGCGGCAGGGTGGGCACAATGAGCAGTTCTTC. Translating gives CASSLRQGGHNEQFF. J is TRBJ2-1 and V is TRBV5-1; D is possibly TRBD1 (5 bases). V was pared by 1 base and J by 5 bases, with 13 bases between. CDR3 size: 15 residues. Germline-derived CDR1 and CDR2 are SGHRS and YFSETQ.

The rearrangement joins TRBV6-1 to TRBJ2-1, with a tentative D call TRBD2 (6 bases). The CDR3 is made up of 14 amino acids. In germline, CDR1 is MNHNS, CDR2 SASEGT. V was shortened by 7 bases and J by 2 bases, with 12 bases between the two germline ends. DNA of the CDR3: TGTGCCAGCACGCCCAGCGGGCCCTACAATGAGCAGTTCTTC. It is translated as CASTPSGPYNEQFF.

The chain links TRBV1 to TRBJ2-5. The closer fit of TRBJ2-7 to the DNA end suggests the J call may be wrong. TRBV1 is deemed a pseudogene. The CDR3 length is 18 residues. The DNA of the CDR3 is TGCACCAGCAGCCAAGCCTCCGGGACCAACTACAATTTCTACGAGCAGTACTTC. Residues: CTSSQASGTNYNFYEQYF.

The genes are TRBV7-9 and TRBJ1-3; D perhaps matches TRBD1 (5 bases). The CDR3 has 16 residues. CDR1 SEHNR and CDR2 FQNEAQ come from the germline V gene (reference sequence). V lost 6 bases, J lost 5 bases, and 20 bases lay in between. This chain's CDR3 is CASSLPAVGERNTIYF. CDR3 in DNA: TGTGCCAGCAGTCTCCCTGCGGTGGGGGAAAGAAACACCATATATTTT. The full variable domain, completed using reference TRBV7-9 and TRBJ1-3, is DTGVSQNPRHKITKRGQNVTFRCDPISEHNRLYWYRQTLGQGPEFLTYFQNEAQLEKSRLLSDRFSAERPKGSFSTLEIQRTEQGDSAMYLCASSLPAVGERNTIYFGEGSWLTVV.

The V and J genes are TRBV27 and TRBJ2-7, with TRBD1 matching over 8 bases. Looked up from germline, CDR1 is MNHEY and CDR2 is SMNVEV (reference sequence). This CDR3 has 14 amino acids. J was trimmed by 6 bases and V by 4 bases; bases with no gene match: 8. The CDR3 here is CASSYLDRDGEQYF. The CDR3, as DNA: TGTGCCAGCAGTTACCTGGACAGGGACGGCGAGCAGTACTTC.

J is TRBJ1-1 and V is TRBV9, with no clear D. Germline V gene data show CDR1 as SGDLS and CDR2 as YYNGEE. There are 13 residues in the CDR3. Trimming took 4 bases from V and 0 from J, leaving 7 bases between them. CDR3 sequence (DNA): TGTGCCAGCAGCCAACTCATGAACACTGAAGCTTTCTTT. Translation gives CASSQLMNTEAFF.

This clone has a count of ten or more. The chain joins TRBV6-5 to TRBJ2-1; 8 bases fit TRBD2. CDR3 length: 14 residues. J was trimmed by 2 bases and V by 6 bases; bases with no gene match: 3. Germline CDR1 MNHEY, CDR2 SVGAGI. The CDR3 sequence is CASRFSGTYNEQFF. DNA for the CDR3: TGTGCCAGCAGATTTAGCGGGACCTACAATGAGCAGTTCTTC.

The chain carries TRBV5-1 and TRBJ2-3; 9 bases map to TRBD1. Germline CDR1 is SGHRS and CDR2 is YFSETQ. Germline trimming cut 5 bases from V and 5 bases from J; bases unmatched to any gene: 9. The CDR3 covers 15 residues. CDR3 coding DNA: TGCGCCAGCAGAGACTACAGGGGGCAAGGAGATACGCAGTATTTT. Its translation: CASRDYRGQGDTQYF.